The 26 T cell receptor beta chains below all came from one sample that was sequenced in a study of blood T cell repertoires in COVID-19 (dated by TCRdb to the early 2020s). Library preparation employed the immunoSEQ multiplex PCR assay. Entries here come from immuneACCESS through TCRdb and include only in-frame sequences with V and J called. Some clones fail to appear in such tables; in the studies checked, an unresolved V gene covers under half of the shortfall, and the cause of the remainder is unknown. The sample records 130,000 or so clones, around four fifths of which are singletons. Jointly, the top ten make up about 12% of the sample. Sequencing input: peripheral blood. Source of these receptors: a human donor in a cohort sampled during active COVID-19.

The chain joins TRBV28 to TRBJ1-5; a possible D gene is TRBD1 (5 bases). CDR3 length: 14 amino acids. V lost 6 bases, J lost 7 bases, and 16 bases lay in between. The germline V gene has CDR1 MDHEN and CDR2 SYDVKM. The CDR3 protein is CASRPAVGGQPQHF. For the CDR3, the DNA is TGTGCCAGCAGACCCGCTGTGGGGGGACAGCCCCAGCATTTT. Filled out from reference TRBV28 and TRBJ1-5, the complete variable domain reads DVKVTQSSRYLVKRTGEKVFLECVQDMDHENMFWYRQDPGLGLRLIYFSYDVKMKEKGDIPEGYSVSREKKERFSLILESASTNQTSMYLCASRPAVGGQPQHFGDGTRLSIL.

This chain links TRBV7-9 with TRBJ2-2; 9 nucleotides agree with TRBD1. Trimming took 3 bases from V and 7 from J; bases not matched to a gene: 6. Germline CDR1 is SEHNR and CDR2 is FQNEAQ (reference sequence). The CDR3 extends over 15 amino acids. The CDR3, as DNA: TGTGCCAGCAGCTTGGGGACAGGGCTGGTCGGGGAGCTGTTTTTT. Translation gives CASSLGTGLVGELFF. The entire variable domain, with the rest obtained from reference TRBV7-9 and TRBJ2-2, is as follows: DTGVSQNPRHKITKRGQNVTFRCDPISEHNRLYWYRQTLGQGPEFLTYFQNEAQLEKSRLLSDRFSAERPKGSFSTLEIQRTEQGDSAMYLCASSLGTGLVGELFFGEGSRLTVL.

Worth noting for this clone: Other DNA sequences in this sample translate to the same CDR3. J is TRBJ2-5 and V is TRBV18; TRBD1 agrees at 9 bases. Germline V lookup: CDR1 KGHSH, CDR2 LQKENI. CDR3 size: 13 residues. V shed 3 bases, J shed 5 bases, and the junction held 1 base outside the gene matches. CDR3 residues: CASSPTGGETQYF. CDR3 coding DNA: TGTGCCAGCTCACCCACAGGGGGCGAGACCCAGTACTTC.

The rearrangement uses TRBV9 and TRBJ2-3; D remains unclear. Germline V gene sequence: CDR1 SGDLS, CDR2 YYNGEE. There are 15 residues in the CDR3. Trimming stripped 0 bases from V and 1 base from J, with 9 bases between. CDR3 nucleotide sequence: TGTGCCAGCAGCGTAGCAACTCCTGGCACAGATACGCAGTATTTT. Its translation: CASSVATPGTDTQYF.

The CDR3 region is CASSPLGDPDTQYF. DNA of the CDR3: TGTGCCAGCAGCCCCCTGGGAGACCCAGATACGCAGTATTTT. This chain links TRBV7-9 with TRBJ2-3; TRBD2 might be the D (5 bases). The CDR3 sequence is 14 residues long. Trimming took off 5 bases at V and 4 bases at J, with 13 bases between the two ends. Germline V lookup: CDR1 SEHNR, CDR2 FQNEAQ (reference sequence).

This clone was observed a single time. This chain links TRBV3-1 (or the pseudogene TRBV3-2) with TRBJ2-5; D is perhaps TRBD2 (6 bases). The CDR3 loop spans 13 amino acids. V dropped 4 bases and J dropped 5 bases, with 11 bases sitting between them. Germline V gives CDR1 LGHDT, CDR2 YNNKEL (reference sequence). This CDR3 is CASSPRLGETQYF. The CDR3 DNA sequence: TGTGCCAGCAGCCCGCGACTAGGGGAGACCCAGTACTTC.

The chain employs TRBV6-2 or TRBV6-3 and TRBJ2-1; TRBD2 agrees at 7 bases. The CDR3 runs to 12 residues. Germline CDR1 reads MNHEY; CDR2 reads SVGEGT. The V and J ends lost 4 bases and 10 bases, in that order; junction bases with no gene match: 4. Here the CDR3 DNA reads TGTGCCAGCAGTTGGGGGGGAGGGGAGCAGTTCTTC. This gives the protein CASSWGGGEQFF.

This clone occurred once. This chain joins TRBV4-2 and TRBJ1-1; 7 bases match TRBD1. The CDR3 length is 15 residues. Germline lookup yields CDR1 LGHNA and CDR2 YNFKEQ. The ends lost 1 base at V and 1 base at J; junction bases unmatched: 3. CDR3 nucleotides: TGTGCCAGCAGCCAAGTCGGACAGGCGAACACTGAAGCTTTCTTT. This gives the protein CASSQVGQANTEAFF.

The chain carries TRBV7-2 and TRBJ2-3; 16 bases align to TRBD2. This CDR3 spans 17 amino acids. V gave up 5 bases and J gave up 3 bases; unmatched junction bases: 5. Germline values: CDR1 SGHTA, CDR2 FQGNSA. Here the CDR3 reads CASSLGLAGGRTDTQYF. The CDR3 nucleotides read TGTGCCAGCAGCCTGGGACTAGCGGGGGGGCGAACAGATACGCAGTATTTT.

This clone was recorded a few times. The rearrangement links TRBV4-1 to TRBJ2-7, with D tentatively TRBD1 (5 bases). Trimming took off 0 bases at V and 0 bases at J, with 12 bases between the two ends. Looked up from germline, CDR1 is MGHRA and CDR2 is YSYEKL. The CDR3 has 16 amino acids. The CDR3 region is CASSQDFPGPSYEQYF. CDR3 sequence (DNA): TGCGCCAGCAGCCAAGATTTTCCAGGGCCCTCCTACGAGCAGTACTTC.

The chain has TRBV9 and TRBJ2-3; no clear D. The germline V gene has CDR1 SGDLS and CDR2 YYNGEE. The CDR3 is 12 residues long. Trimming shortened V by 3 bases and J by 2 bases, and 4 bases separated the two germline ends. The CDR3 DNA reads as TGTGCCAGCAGCGCCCTCACAGATACGCAGTATTTT. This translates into CASSALTDTQYF.

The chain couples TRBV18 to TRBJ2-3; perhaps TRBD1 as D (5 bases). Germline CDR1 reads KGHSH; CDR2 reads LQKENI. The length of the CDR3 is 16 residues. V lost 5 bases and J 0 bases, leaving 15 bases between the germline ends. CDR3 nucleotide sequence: TGTGCCAGCTCAAGGACAAAAGGTACGAGCACAGATACGCAGTATTTT. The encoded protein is CASSRTKGTSTDTQYF.

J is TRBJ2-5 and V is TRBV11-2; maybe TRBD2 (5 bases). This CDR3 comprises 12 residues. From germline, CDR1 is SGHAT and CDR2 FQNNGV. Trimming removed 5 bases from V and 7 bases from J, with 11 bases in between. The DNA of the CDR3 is TGTGCCAGCAGCAGAGAAGGAGGGACCCAGTACTTC. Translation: CASSREGGTQYF. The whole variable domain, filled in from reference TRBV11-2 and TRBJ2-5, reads EAGVAQSPRYKIIEKRQSVAFWCNPISGHATLYWYQQILGQGPKLLIQFQNNGVVDDSQLPKDRFSAERLKGVDSTLKIQPAKLEDSAVYLCASSREGGTQYFGPGTRLLVL.

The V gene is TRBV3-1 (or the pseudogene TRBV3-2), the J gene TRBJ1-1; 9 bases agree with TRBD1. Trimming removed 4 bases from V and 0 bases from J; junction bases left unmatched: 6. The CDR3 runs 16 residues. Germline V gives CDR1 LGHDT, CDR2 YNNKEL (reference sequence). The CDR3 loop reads CASSPSRTGVNTEAFF. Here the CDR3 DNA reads TGTGCCAGCAGCCCCAGTAGGACAGGGGTGAACACTGAAGCTTTCTTT.

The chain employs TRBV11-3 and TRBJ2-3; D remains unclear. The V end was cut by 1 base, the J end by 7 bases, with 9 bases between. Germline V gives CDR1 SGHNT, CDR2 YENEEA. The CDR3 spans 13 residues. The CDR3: CASSLGQEYTQYF. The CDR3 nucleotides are TGTGCCAGCAGCTTAGGTCAGGAATATACGCAGTATTTT.

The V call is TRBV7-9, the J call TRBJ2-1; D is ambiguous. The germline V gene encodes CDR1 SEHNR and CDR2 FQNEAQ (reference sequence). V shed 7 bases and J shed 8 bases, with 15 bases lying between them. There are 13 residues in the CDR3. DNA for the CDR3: TGTGCCAGCACCCTCACAGTATCTCATGAGCAGTTCTTC. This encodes CASTLTVSHEQFF.

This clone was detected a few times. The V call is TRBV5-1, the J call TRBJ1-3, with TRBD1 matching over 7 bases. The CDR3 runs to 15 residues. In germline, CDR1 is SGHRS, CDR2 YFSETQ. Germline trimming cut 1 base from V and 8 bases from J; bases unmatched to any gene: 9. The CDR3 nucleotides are TGCGCCAGCAGCTTGTCCCCGACAGGGTTGGACACCATATATTTT. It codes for CASSLSPTGLDTIYF.

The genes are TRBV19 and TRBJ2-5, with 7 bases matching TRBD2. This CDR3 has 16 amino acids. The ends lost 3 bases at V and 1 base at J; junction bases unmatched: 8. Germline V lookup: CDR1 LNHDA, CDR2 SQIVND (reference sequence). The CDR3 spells CASSMSASGLQETQYF. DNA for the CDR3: TGTGCCAGTAGTATGTCGGCTAGCGGACTCCAAGAGACCCAGTACTTC.

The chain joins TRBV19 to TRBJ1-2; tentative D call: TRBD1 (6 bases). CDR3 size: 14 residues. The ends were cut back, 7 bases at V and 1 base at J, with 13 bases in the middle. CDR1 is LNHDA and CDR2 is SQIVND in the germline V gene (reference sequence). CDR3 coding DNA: TGTGCCAGTACGCCACAGGGTTTTAACTATGGCTACACCTTC. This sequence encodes CASTPQGFNYGYTF.

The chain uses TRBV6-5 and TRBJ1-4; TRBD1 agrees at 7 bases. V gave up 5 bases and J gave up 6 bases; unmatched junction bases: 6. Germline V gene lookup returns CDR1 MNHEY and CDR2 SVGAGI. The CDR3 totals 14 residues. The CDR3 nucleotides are TGTGCCAGCAGTATGACAGGGTTTGATGAAAAACTGTTTTTT. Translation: CASSMTGFDEKLFF.

This chain's CDR3 is CASTPPGLAGVETQYF. The CDR3 DNA sequence: TGTGCCAGCACCCCACCGGGACTAGCGGGGGTTGAGACCCAGTACTTC. J is TRBJ2-5 and V is TRBV7-2; 14 bases align to TRBD2. The CDR3 runs 16 residues. Germline V gives CDR1 SGHTA, CDR2 FQGNSA. Trimming cost V 7 bases and J 5 bases; bases outside gene matches: 9.

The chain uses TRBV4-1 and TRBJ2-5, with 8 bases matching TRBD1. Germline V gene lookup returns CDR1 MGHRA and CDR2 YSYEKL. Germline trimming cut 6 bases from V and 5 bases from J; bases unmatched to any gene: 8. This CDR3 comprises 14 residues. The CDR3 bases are TGCGCCAGCAGGGCAACAGGGGGTCTGGAGACCCAGTACTTC. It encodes CASRATGGLETQYF.

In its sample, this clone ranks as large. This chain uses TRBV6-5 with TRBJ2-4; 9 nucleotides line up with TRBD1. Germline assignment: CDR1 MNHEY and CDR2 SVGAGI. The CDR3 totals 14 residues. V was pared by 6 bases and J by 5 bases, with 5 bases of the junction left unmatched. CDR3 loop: CASRTDRGENIQYF. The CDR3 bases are TGTGCCAGCAGGACCGACAGGGGGGAAAACATTCAGTACTTC.

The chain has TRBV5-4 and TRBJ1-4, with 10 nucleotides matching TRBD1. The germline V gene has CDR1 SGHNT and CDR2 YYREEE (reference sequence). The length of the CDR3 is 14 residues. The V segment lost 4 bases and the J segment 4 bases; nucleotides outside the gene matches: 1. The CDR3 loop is CASSRDRGNEKLFF. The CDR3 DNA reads TGTGCCAGCAGCCGGGACAGGGGTAATGAAAAACTGTTTTTT. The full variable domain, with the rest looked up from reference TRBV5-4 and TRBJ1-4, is ETGVTQSPTHLIKTRGQQVTLRCSSQSGHNTVSWYQQALGQGPQFIFQYYREEENGRGNFPPRFSGLQFPNYSSELNVNALELDDSALYLCASSRDRGNEKLFFGSGTQLSVL.

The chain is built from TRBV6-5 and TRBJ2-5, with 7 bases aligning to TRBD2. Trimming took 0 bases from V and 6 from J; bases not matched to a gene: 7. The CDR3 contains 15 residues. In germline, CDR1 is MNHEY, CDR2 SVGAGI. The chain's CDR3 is CASSYSSGAPKTQYF. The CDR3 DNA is TGTGCCAGCAGTTACTCAAGCGGGGCGCCTAAGACCCAGTACTTC.

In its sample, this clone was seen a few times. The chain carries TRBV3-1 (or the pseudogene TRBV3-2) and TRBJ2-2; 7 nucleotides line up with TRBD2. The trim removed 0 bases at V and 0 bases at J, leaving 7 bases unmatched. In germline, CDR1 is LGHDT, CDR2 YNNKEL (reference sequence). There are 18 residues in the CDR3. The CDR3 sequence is CASSQESSGTSNTGELFF. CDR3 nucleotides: TGTGCCAGCAGCCAAGAGTCGAGCGGGACCTCGAACACCGGGGAGCTGTTTTTT.